This TCR beta chain was sequenced in a study of T-cell reconstitution after alpha-beta-depleted transplantation in children. The study's findings and limits: Expanded graft clones numbering several hundred reportedly gave rise to alpha-beta T cells about two months after transplant. It was newly produced T cells that mostly accounted for T-cell counts and diversity one year after transplant. It was surviving recipient T cells and thymic progenitors that gave some patients high TCRbeta diversity at day 60.

Unique molecular identifiers featured in how the TCRbeta library was prepared. TCRdb re-analysed the PCR reads in MiXCR, keeping a single row per CDR3 protein. Of roughly 66,000 distinct CDR3 sequences listed, roughly 4.5% are singletons. The germline gives CDR1 MNHEY, CDR2 SMNVEV (reference sequence). Trimming stripped 3 bases from V and 2 bases from J, with 16 bases between. The CDR3 is made up of 16 amino acids. This clonotype was counted many times. No antigen is known for it. The TCR comes from a boy less than two years old who had a stem cell transplant for acute myeloid leukemia, so the T cells may come from the graft donor. Source: PBMCs, mostly from graft donor cells, taken 180 days after TCRalphabeta/CD19-depleted stem cell transplant. This chain joins TRBV27 and TRBJ1-1, with D possibly TRBD1 on 5 matching bases. The CDR3 region has the DNA TGTGCCAGCAGTTTCGGGGGGAGTGGGCTCAACACTGAAGCTTTCTTT. Amino acid sequence: CASSFGGSGLNTEAFF.